The source of this T cell receptor beta chain is a study of OX40 agonist ivuxolimab in advanced cancers. On the study more broadly: All patients had ivuxolimab intravenously every 2 weeks at 0.01 to 10 mg/kg.

After removal of 7 bases from V and 0 bases from J, the junction contained 14 bases not matched to a gene. Looked up from germline, CDR1 is ENHRY and CDR2 is SYGVKD. This CDR3 has 17 amino acids. Prior autoimmune disease or systemic immunosuppression barred patients. The table came from immunoSEQ multiplex PCR; TCRdb's copy has only in-frame clones and leaves some out. This sample carries some 59,000 clones, more than 85% of them seen once, and the ten largest clones take about 9.3%. Source: CD4+ or CD8+ T cells sorted from blood, taken in a trial of the OX40 agonist ivuxolimab. This TCR was recovered from an adult with an advanced solid tumor such as melanoma, head and neck, liver or kidney cancer. The chain joins TRBV10-3 to TRBJ1-1; 7 bases line up with TRBD1. The CDR3: CAIKVGTEGVMNTEAFF. CDR3 DNA sequence: TGTGCCATCAAAGTCGGGACAGAGGGTGTTATGAACACTGAAGCTTTCTTT.